The TCR beta chain described here comes from a study of blood T cells in healthy people across ages. Then a second PCR, running about 6 to 12 cycles, was carried out with a sample-barcoded 5' primer and a J-beta primer mix. Each TCR beta cDNA got a 12-nucleotide random molecular identifier. Sequencing of every sample gave 2.5 million or more CDR3-containing paired-end reads. TCRdb re-derived calls from the 5' RACE reads in MiXCR, one entry per CDR3 protein. The repertoire consists of roughly 1.5 million distinct CDR3 sequences, with less than 45% occurring once and the leading ten covering approximately 4.1%. V was clipped by 5 bases and J by 3 bases, with 25 bases between them. This CDR3 has 17 amino acids. Per germline, CDR1 SQVTM and CDR2 ANQGSEA. Caucasian, healthy and from Russia, the donors were aged between about 6 and 90. This clonotype has just a few counts.

The chain combines TRBV29-1 with TRBJ1-2; D is unresolved. The material sequenced was blood. The receptor's source is a woman aged 18-29 years in good health. The CDR3: CSVLFVQVIVADYGYTF. The CDR3 DNA reads TGCAGCGTTCTTTTCGTTCAGGTGATAGTTGCTGACTATGGCTACACCTTC.